The source of this T cell receptor beta chain is a study of shared clonotypes between healthy human individuals. The wider study: Three plates each covered CD4 naive and memory; CD8 naive two, CD8 memory one. Study results and limitations: In general, naive subsets displayed greater estimated richness than memory subsets did.

Trimming took 3 bases from V and 1 from J, leaving 9 bases between them. The germline V gene has CDR1 SNHLY and CDR2 FYNNEI. CDR3 length equals 14 residues. The genomic DNA of each subset was split evenly across several immunoSEQ plates. Here immunoSEQ multiplex PCR was the method, and the copy in TCRdb shows in-frame clones only, minus some. The sample has around 510,000 clones; approximately 95% are singletons. The study drew its donors from healthy HIV-negative adults without recent acute infections or vaccinations. Of note for this clone: What it recognizes is unknown.

The material sequenced was naive CD4+ T cells sorted from blood. Subset of the sample: CD45RA+ positively selected. The sequence derives from a woman younger than 45 in good health. This rearrangement joins TRBV2 to TRBJ2-5; D is unclear. Here the CDR3 DNA reads TGTGCCAGCAGTGAGTTATCATTCCAAGAGACCCAGTACTTC. It yields the protein CASSELSFQETQYF. Variable domain in full (rest from reference TRBV2 and TRBJ2-5): EPEVTQTPSHQVTQMGQEVILRCVPISNHLYFYWYRQILGQKVEFLVSFYNNEISEKSEIFDDQFSVERPDGSNFTLKIRSTKLEDSAMYFCASSELSFQETQYFGPGTRLLVL.